These 17 T cell receptor beta chains were all obtained from the same sample, sequenced in a study of cytomegalovirus exposure and HLA in healthy donors. Primers included in the PCR were 60 Vbeta and 13 Jbeta primers. Some clones are missing from TCRdb's copy, which holds only in-frame ones; the method was immunoSEQ multiplex PCR. The data hold over 150,000 clones, with around four fifths observed a single time. Sequencing was performed on PBMCs. The receptors stem from a woman aged 45-60 years in good health and CMV-seronegative.

The chain couples TRBV2 to TRBJ2-5; 8 nucleotides agree with TRBD2. The CDR3 spans 18 residues. Germline assignment: CDR1 SNHLY and CDR2 FYNNEI. V shed 10 bases, J shed 4 bases, and the junction held 23 bases outside the gene matches. The CDR3 loop is CAISGGSSLAGEGETQYF. The CDR3 bases are TGTGCCATCTCGGGCGGGTCAAGCCTAGCGGGTGAAGGAGAGACCCAGTACTTC.

The V and J genes are TRBV7-6 and TRBJ1-1; D is unresolved. Trimming removed 4 bases from V and 1 base from J, with 13 bases in between. CDR3 length equals 15 residues. CDR1 SGHVS and CDR2 FNYEAQ come from the germline V gene. The CDR3 region has the DNA TGTGCCAGCAGCTCCTCGATAGCGAAGAACACTGAAGCTTTCTTT. This sequence encodes CASSSSIAKNTEAFF.

The V and J genes are TRBV9 and TRBJ2-5; the D gene is possibly TRBD2 (6 bases). Trimming shortened V by 0 bases and J by 4 bases, and 16 bases separated the two germline ends. Per the germline V gene, CDR1 is SGDLS and CDR2 is YYNGEE. The CDR3 consists of 16 residues. This chain's CDR3 is CASSVEGGGGRETQYF. The CDR3 nucleotides read TGTGCCAGCAGCGTAGAGGGAGGTGGTGGGAGAGAGACCCAGTACTTC.

The chain combines TRBV5-6 with TRBJ2-1; TRBD1 matches at 10 bases. The CDR3 has 16 residues. The junction had 3 bases not matched to a gene; V was cut back by 1 base and J by 2 bases. The germline V gene has CDR1 SGHDT and CDR2 YYEEEE. CDR3 DNA: TGTGCCAGCAGCTTGTTCGGGACAGGGGCCTACAATGAGCAGTTCTTC. Translation gives CASSLFGTGAYNEQFF.

The chain combines TRBV9 with TRBJ2-7; the D gene is possibly TRBD1 (5 bases). Germline V gene lookup returns CDR1 SGDLS and CDR2 YYNGEE. Trimming took 0 bases from V and 0 from J, leaving 10 bases between them. This CDR3 region has 15 residues. For the CDR3, the DNA is TGTGCCAGCAGCGTAGAAACAGGTGACTCCTACGAGCAGTACTTC. The encoded protein is CASSVETGDSYEQYF. Drawing the rest from reference TRBV9 and TRBJ2-7, the complete variable domain is DSGVTQTPKHLITATGQRVTLRCSPRSGDLSVYWYQQSLDQGLQFLIQYYNGEERAKGNILERFSAQQFPDLHSELNLSSLELGDSALYFCASSVETGDSYEQYFGPGTRLTVT.

This rearrangement joins TRBV7-3 to TRBJ1-5; 7 positions match TRBD1. CDR3 length: 13 residues. In germline, CDR1 is SGHTA, CDR2 FQGTGA. Trimming took 5 bases from V and 4 from J; bases not matched to a gene: 2. CDR3 in DNA: TGTGCCAGCAGCCTGACAGGGAATCAGCCCCAGCATTTT. Translation: CASSLTGNQPQHF. Full variable domain (outside the CDR3, taken from reference TRBV7-3 and TRBJ1-5): GAGVSQTPSNKVTEKGKYVELRCDPISGHTALYWYRQSLGQGPEFLIYFQGTGAADDSGLPNDRFFAVRPEGSVSTLKIQRTERGDSAVYLCASSLTGNQPQHFGDGTRLSIL.

This clone came up once. This chain joins TRBV7-6 and TRBJ2-1; 12 positions match TRBD2. The J segment lost 7 bases and the V segment lost 6 bases, leaving 10 bases of the junction unmatched. This CDR3 comprises 16 residues. The germline gives CDR1 SGHVS, CDR2 FNYEAQ. The CDR3 protein is CASSPSGRVTRNEQFF. The CDR3 DNA follows: TGTGCCAGCAGTCCTAGCGGGAGGGTGACCCGGAATGAGCAGTTCTTC.

This clone was seen a few times. The chain is built from TRBV6-1 and TRBJ1-5; 7 nucleotides agree with TRBD1. From germline, CDR1 is MNHNS and CDR2 SASEGT. The length of the CDR3 is 20 residues. J gave up 6 bases and V 4 bases, and 24 bases lay outside the gene matches. CDR3 DNA: TGTGCCAGCAGTGGAGAGGGGGCGATAATACTGACCCTTTCGGGTCAGCCCCAGCATTTT. It is translated as CASSGEGAIILTLSGQPQHF.

The rearrangement uses TRBV9 and TRBJ2-1, with 9 bases that match TRBD2. Germline values: CDR1 SGDLS, CDR2 YYNGEE. This CDR3 is 15 amino acids long. V dropped 2 bases and J dropped 9; count of bases not matched to a gene: 9. The CDR3 DNA is TGTGCCAGCAGCGTGGGGACTAGCATAACCCGTGAGCAGTTCTTC. It yields the protein CASSVGTSITREQFF.

The chain carries TRBV19 and TRBJ1-2; 10 bases agree with TRBD1. The CDR3 has 15 amino acids. The V gene's germline CDR1 is LNHDA and CDR2 SQIVND (reference sequence). Trimming at V came to 2 bases and at J to 6 bases, leaving 6 bases not matched to a gene. CDR3 sequence: CASSITTGGWNGYTF. In DNA form, the CDR3 reads TGTGCCAGTAGTATAACGACAGGGGGCTGGAATGGCTACACCTTC.

This CDR3 is CAISEPTGTIEQYF. In nucleotides, the CDR3 is TGTGCCATCAGTGAGCCGACAGGGACGATCGAGCAGTACTTC. The rearrangement uses TRBV10-3 and TRBJ2-7, with TRBD1 matching 7 bases. The CDR3 spans 14 residues. Germline-derived CDR1 and CDR2 are ENHRY and SYGVKD. Germline trimming cut 2 bases from V and 6 bases from J; bases unmatched to any gene: 7.

V and J are TRBV11-3 and TRBJ2-3; TRBD1 matches 11 bases. CDR3 length: 17 amino acids. Unmatched junction bases numbered 7, after V lost 5 bases and J lost 0 bases. CDR1 is SGHNT, CDR2 YENEEA, per germline. The chain's CDR3 is CASSRGQGAPSTDTQYF. The CDR3 bases are TGTGCCAGCAGCCGCGGACAGGGGGCGCCTAGCACAGATACGCAGTATTTT.

This clone was seen only once. The chain joins TRBV28 to TRBJ1-5; D not resolved. Trimming took off 4 bases at V and 0 bases at J, with 4 bases between the two ends. Germline loops: CDR1 MDHEN, CDR2 SYDVKM. The CDR3 contains 13 residues. DNA of the CDR3: TGTGCCAGCAGTTCAGTTAGCAATCAGCCCCAGCATTTT. Translating it yields CASSSVSNQPQHF.

This clone was seen just once. The V and J genes are TRBV28 and TRBJ2-2; 7 nucleotides line up with TRBD1. The CDR3 extends over 13 amino acids. V was clipped by 6 bases and J by 4 bases; unmatched bases: 2. Looked up from germline, CDR1 is MDHEN and CDR2 is SYDVKM. As DNA, the CDR3 is TGTGCCAGCAGGGGACAGCTCACCGGGGAGCTGTTTTTT. Protein: CASRGQLTGELFF.

The DNA of the CDR3 is TGTGCCAGCAGCGCGCAGGGTGGTTCAGTCTACGAGCAGTACTTC. Translated, it gives CASSAQGGSVYEQYF. This chain uses TRBV11-2 with TRBJ2-7; D might be TRBD1 (5 bases). Trimming removed 5 bases from V and 3 bases from J, with 17 bases in between. CDR3 length: 15 residues. In germline, CDR1 is SGHAT, CDR2 FQNNGV.

V gene TRBV27 combines with J gene TRBJ1-2, with 9 positions matching TRBD1. Germline CDR1 MNHEY, CDR2 SMNVEV (reference sequence). This CDR3 has 16 amino acids. After removal of 5 bases from V and 5 bases from J, the junction contained 12 bases not matched to a gene. CDR3 nucleotides: TGTGCCAGCAGTCCACGGACAGGGGCGCATTTTTATGGCTACACCTTC. This gives the protein CASSPRTGAHFYGYTF.

This chain links TRBV6-5 with TRBJ2-1, with D tentatively TRBD2 (5 bases). The CDR3 extends over 14 amino acids. V was shortened by 6 bases and J by 0 bases, with 9 bases between the two germline ends. The germline CDR1 and CDR2 sequences are MNHEY and SVGAGI. Here the CDR3 reads CASRRRDSYNEQFF. The CDR3 bases are TGTGCCAGCAGGCGCCGGGACTCCTACAATGAGCAGTTCTTC.